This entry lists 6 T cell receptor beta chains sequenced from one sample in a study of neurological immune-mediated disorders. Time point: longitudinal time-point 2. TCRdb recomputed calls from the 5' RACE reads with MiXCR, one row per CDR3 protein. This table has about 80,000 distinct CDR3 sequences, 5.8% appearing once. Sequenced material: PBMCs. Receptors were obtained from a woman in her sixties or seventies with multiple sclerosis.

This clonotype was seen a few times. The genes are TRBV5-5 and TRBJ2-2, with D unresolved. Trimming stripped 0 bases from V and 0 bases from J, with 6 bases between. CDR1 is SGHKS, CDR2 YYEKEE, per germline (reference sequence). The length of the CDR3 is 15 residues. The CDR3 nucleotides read TGTGCCAGCAGCTTGGGACTGCCGAACACCGGGGAGCTGTTTTTT. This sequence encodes CASSLGLPNTGELFF.

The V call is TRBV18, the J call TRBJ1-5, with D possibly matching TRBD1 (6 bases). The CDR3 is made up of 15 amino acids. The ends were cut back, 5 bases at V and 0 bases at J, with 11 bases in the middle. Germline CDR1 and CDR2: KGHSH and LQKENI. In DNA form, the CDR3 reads TGTGCCAGCTCAATTACAGGGTATAGCAATCAGCCCCAGCATTTT. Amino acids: CASSITGYSNQPQHF.

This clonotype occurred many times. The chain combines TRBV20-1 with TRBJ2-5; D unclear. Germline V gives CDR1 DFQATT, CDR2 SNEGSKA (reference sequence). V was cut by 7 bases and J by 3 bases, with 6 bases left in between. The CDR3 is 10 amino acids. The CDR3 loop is CSVEEETQYF. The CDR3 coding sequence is TGCAGTGTTGAGGAAGAGACCCAGTACTTC.

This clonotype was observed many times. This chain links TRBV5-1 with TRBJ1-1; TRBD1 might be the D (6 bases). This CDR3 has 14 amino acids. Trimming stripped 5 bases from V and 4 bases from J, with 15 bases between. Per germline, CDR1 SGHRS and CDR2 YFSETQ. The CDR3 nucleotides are TGCGCCAGCAGGACACAGGGCTCGAGCACTGAAGCTTTCTTT. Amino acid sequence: CASRTQGSSTEAFF.

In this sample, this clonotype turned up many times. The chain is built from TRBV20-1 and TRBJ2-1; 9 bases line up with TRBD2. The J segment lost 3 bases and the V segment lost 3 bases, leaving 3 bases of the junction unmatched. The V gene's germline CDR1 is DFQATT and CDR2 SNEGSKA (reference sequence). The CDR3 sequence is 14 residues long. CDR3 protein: CSARFSGGYNEQFF. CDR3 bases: TGCAGTGCTAGGTTTAGCGGGGGCTACAATGAGCAGTTCTTC.

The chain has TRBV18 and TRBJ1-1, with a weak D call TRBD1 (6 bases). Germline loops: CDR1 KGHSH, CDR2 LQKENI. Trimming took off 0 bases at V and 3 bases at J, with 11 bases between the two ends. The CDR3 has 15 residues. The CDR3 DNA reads TGTGCCAGCTCACCACCGAACGGGGGCCACACTGAAGCTTTCTTT. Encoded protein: CASSPPNGGHTEAFF. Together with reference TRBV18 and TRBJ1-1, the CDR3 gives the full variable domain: NAGVMQNPRHLVRRRGQEARLRCSPMKGHSHVYWYRQLPEEGLKFMVYLQKENIIDESGMPKERFSAEFPKEGPSILRIQQVVRGDSAAYFCASSPPNGGHTEAFFGQGTRLTVV.